These 16 T cell receptor beta chains originate from one sample sequenced in a study of CD8 T cells in ankylosing spondylitis. General observations from the study: A TCR beta motif of eight or nine highly homologous variants seemed to mark ankylosing spondylitis blood.

Their cognate antigens are unknown. TCRdb called the 5' RACE reads again in MiXCR, with one record for every CDR3 protein. The sample has a few hundred thousand distinct CDR3 sequences; about a fifth are singletons. Source material: blood, either unsorted or a sorted T cell fraction (not recorded which). The receptor set was obtained from a male donor with ankylosing spondylitis.

This clonotype was recorded a few times. This chain connects TRBV19 to TRBJ2-7; TRBD2 agrees at 11 bases. With 4 bases clipped from V and 2 bases from J, the junction kept 4 bases outside the gene matches. CDR3 length: 15 residues. Per the germline V gene, CDR1 is LNHDA and CDR2 is SQIVND (reference sequence). The CDR3 here is CASSNPGLAAYEQYF. Here the CDR3 DNA reads TGTGCCAGTAGTAACCCGGGACTAGCGGCCTACGAGCAGTACTTC.

This clonotype has a handful of counts. The chain uses TRBV12-3 or TRBV12-4 and TRBJ2-7; 12 nucleotides agree with TRBD2. The length of the CDR3 is 15 residues. J was trimmed by 3 bases and V by 3 bases; bases with no gene match: 3. The CDR3 DNA reads TGTGCCAGCAGTTTGCTAGCGGGAGGGTTCTACGAGCAGTACTTC. As protein: CASSLLAGGFYEQYF.

This clonotype was seen more than once but under ten times. This chain connects TRBV2 to TRBJ1-1; a possible D gene is TRBD1 (6 bases). V shed 5 bases and J shed 2 bases, with 12 bases lying between them. The CDR3 extends over 14 amino acids. CDR1 and CDR2 from the germline V gene are SNHLY and FYNNEI. The CDR3 sequence is CASSTRTANTEAFF. CDR3 coding DNA: TGTGCCAGCAGTACCCGGACAGCAAACACTGAAGCTTTCTTT. The entire variable domain, with the rest obtained from reference TRBV2 and TRBJ1-1, is as follows: EPEVTQTPSHQVTQMGQEVILRCVPISNHLYFYWYRQILGQKVEFLVSFYNNEISEKSEIFDDQFSVERPDGSNFTLKIRSTKLEDSAMYFCASSTRTANTEAFFGQGTRLTVV.

The table lists this clonotype with a few counts. The V gene is TRBV29-1, the J gene TRBJ1-1; unclear D gene. CDR1 is SQVTM, CDR2 ANQGSEA, per germline. The CDR3 covers 12 residues. The V end lost 4 bases, the J end lost 5 bases, and 11 bases lay between the germline ends. DNA for the CDR3: TGCAGCGTTGTAGTCCATGAGACTGAAGCTTTCTTT. It translates to CSVVVHETEAFF.

This clonotype was observed at least ten times. The chain combines TRBV5-1 with TRBJ1-1; D is unresolved. This CDR3 has 13 residues. V lost 4 bases to trimming and J lost 0 bases, with 7 bases between them. The germline CDR1 and CDR2 sequences are SGHRS and YFSETQ. The CDR3 sequence: CASSLDLNTEAFF. The CDR3 bases are TGCGCCAGCAGCCTAGACCTGAACACTGAAGCTTTCTTT.

The V call is TRBV28, the J call TRBJ2-7; 13 nucleotides line up with TRBD2. With 6 bases clipped from V and 3 bases from J, the junction kept 5 bases outside the gene matches. CDR1 and CDR2 (germline): MDHEN, SYDVKM. This CDR3 region has 15 residues. CDR3 sequence reads: CASRAGTSGNYEQYF. The DNA of the CDR3 is TGTGCCAGCAGAGCCGGGACTAGCGGGAACTACGAGCAGTACTTC.

A few counts support this clonotype. This rearrangement joins TRBV29-1 to TRBJ2-6; D remains ambiguous. This CDR3 contains 14 residues. Trimming removed 7 bases from V and 0 bases from J, with 10 bases in between. Per germline, CDR1 SQVTM and CDR2 ANQGSEA. The DNA of the CDR3 is TGCAGCGCCTCGACAAGCTCTGGGGCCAACGTCCTGACTTTC. Amino acid sequence: CSASTSSGANVLTF.

This clonotype was recorded a few times. J is TRBJ2-1 and V is TRBV27; no clear D gene. Between the trimmed V and J ends, which lost 5 bases and 8 bases, there was a span of 10 bases. Per the germline V gene, CDR1 is MNHEY and CDR2 is SMNVEV (reference sequence). This CDR3 is 12 amino acids long. The CDR3 reads CASSNYSHEQFF. The CDR3 DNA reads TGTGCCAGCAGTAACTACAGCCATGAGCAGTTCTTC.

This clonotype was found a few times. This chain links TRBV20-1 with TRBJ1-1; 8 bases agree with TRBD1. The CDR3 loop spans 14 amino acids. Germline loops: CDR1 DFQATT, CDR2 SNEGSKA (reference sequence). Germline trimming cut 5 bases from V and 1 base from J; bases unmatched to any gene: 6. CDR3 loop: CSARPGGSNTEAFF. DNA for the CDR3: TGCAGTGCTCGCCCAGGGGGCTCGAACACTGAAGCTTTCTTT.

V is TRBV20-1 and J is TRBJ1-6; TRBD1 might be the D (5 bases). This CDR3 is 15 amino acids long. V was shortened by 1 base and J by 5 bases, with 12 bases between the two germline ends. Germline CDR1 DFQATT, CDR2 SNEGSKA (reference sequence). Written as DNA, the CDR3 is TGCAGTGCTAGAGCTATGTCGGGGGATAATTCACCCCTCCACTTT. This codes for CSARAMSGDNSPLHF.

The V gene is TRBV25-1, the J gene TRBJ2-3, with D hard to call. Between the trimmed V and J ends, which lost 0 bases and 1 base, there was a span of 2 bases. From germline, CDR1 is MGHDK and CDR2 SYGVNS. This CDR3 is built from 13 residues. The CDR3 sequence is CASSEYGTDTQYF. Written as DNA, the CDR3 is TGTGCCAGCAGTGAATACGGCACAGATACGCAGTATTTT.

This clonotype appeared a few times. The chain couples TRBV12-3 or TRBV12-4 to TRBJ2-2, with D hard to call. V lost 7 bases to trimming and J lost 1 base, with 10 bases between them. This CDR3 comprises 14 residues. The CDR3 protein is CASILLLNTGELFF. CDR3 DNA: TGTGCCAGCATCCTGCTCCTGAACACCGGGGAGCTGTTTTTT.

This chain joins TRBV28 and TRBJ2-3; D is undetermined. V dropped 7 bases and J dropped 5 bases, with 7 bases sitting between them. CDR1 is MDHEN, CDR2 SYDVKM, per germline. The CDR3 loop spans 11 amino acids. The CDR3 sequence: CASTSLDTQYF. The CDR3 DNA reads TGTGCCAGCACCTCCCTAGATACGCAGTATTTT. The full variable domain, with the rest looked up from reference TRBV28 and TRBJ2-3, is DVKVTQSSRYLVKRTGEKVFLECVQDMDHENMFWYRQDPGLGLRLIYFSYDVKMKEKGDIPEGYSVSREKKERFSLILESASTNQTSMYLCASTSLDTQYFGPGTRLTVL.

The rearrangement joins TRBV5-1 to TRBJ2-3; TRBD2 matches at 13 bases. There are 15 residues in the CDR3. V shed 4 bases and J 5 bases; nucleotides not matched to a gene: 4. Germline CDR1 and CDR2: SGHRS and YFSETQ. The CDR3: CASSRGLAGVDTQYF. CDR3 in DNA: TGCGCCAGCAGCCGTGGACTAGCGGGAGTAGATACGCAGTATTTT. Full variable domain (remainder filled in from reference TRBV5-1 and TRBJ2-3): KAGVTQTPRYLIKTRGQQVTLSCSPISGHRSVSWYQQTPGQGLQFLFEYFSETQRNKGNFPGRFSGRQFSNSRSEMNVSTLELGDSALYLCASSRGLAGVDTQYFGPGTRLTVL.

This clonotype was detected once. The CDR3 does not close with the conserved phenylalanine or tryptophan, likely indicating a read error. J is TRBJ2-2 and V is TRBV7-9; 7 bases map to TRBD1. The junction had 7 bases not matched to a gene; V was cut back by 7 bases and J by 5 bases. CDR3 length: 14 amino acids. Germline loops: CDR1 SEHNR, CDR2 FQNEAQ (reference sequence). The CDR3 DNA reads as TGTGCCAGCATCCGGACAGGACGAACCGGGGAGCTGTTTTCT. Its translation is CASIRTGRTGELFS.

This clonotype was counted a few times. CDR3 nucleotide sequence: TGTGCCAGCTCACCAGCGGGACTCAATGAGCAGTTCTTC. Translated, it gives CASSPAGLNEQFF. This chain connects TRBV18 to TRBJ2-1, with a possible D match to TRBD2 (6 bases). V lost 2 bases, J lost 6 bases, and 8 bases lay in between. CDR1 KGHSH and CDR2 LQKENI come from the germline V gene. CDR3 length equals 13 residues. Complete variable domain (other parts from reference TRBV18 and TRBJ2-1): NAGVMQNPRHLVRRRGQEARLRCSPMKGHSHVYWYRQLPEEGLKFMVYLQKENIIDESGMPKERFSAEFPKEGPSILRIQQVVRGDSAAYFCASSPAGLNEQFFGPGTRLTVL.